What follows are 3 T cell receptor beta chains derived from one specimen sequenced in a study of blood T cell repertoires in COVID-19. Sequencing used immunoSEQ multiplex PCR; TCRdb keeps in-frame clones, though not all of them. The table lists roughly 230,000 clones, 82% of them singletons. What was sequenced was PBMCs or T cells enriched from blood (not recorded which). The source of these receptors is a woman aged 60-70 years who had recovered from COVID-19.

The rearrangement links TRBV24-1 to TRBJ2-1, with TRBD2 matching over 10 bases. The CDR3 is made up of 13 amino acids. CDR1 is KGHDR, CDR2 SFDVKD, per germline. The junction had 5 bases not matched to a gene; V was cut back by 7 bases and J by 9 bases. CDR3 sequence: CATRASGGSEQFF. CDR3 coding DNA: TGTGCCACCAGGGCTAGCGGGGGCAGTGAGCAGTTCTTC.

The CDR3 reads CASQSQSGQRYNEQFF. The CDR3 nucleotides are TGTGCCAGTCAATCCCAGTCGGGACAGCGATACAATGAGCAGTTCTTC. The V call is TRBV19, the J call TRBJ2-1; TRBD1 matches at 7 bases. This CDR3 is built from 16 residues. V lost 8 bases to trimming and J lost 4 bases; unmatched junction nucleotides: 14. The germline gives CDR1 LNHDA, CDR2 SQIVND (reference sequence).

CDR3 sequence reads: CASIKQGAHYGYTF. CDR3 nucleotide sequence: TGTGCCAGCATCAAACAGGGGGCCCACTATGGCTACACCTTC. The chain employs TRBV7-9 and TRBJ1-2, with 9 bases matching TRBD1. Trimming at V came to 7 bases and at J to 3 bases, leaving 6 bases not matched to a gene. Germline-derived CDR1 and CDR2 are SEHNR and FQNEAQ (reference sequence). The CDR3 loop spans 14 amino acids.